The clone carrying this T cell receptor (beta chain) was detected a few times. A single record per CDR3 protein comes from TCRdb applying MiXCR to the RT-PCR reads. Of 650,000 to 800,000 distinct CDR3 sequences in the sample, approximately 14% were seen once. This CDR3 is built from 15 residues. In germline, CDR1 is KGHSH, CDR2 LQKENI. With 3 bases removed from V and 5 bases from J, the gap between germline ends came to 16 bases. The chain is built from TRBV18 and TRBJ1-2; TRBD1 might be the D (5 bases). The sequence came from a female donor in good health, serving as a healthy control. The sequencing input was memory CD4+ T cells from blood. The CDR3 coding sequence is TGTGCCAGCTCACCGAAAGACAGTGCCGGATATGGCTACACCTTC. It codes for CASSPKDSAGYGYTF.